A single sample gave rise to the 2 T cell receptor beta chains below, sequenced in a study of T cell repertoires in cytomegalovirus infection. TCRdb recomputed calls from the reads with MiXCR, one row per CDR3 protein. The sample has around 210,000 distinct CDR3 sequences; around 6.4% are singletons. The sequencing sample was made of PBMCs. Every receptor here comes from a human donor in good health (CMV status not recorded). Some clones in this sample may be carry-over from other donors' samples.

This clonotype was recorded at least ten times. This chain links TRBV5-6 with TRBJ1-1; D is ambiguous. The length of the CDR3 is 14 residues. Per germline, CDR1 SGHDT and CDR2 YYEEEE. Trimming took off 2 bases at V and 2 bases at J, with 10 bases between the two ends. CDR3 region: CASSLLGTNTEAFF. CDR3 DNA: TGTGCCAGCAGCTTACTCGGCACAAACACTGAAGCTTTCTTT.

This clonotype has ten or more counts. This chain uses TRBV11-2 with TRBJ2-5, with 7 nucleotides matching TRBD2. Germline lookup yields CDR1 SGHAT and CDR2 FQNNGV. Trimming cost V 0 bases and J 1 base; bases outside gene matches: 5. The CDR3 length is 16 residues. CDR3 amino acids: CASSLDRASGQETQYF. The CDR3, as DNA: TGTGCCAGCAGCTTAGATAGGGCTAGCGGCCAAGAGACCCAGTACTTC.